This T cell receptor (beta chain) stems from a study of CD8+ T cells in alopecia areata. Regarding this clone: The same CDR3 is also encoded by other DNA sequences in this sample.

RNA was extracted and reverse transcribed into cDNA as the sequencing template. Profiling relied on immunoSEQ multiplex PCR, and the TCRdb table lists in-frame clones only, not all of them. The sample consists of a few hundred thousand clones, more than 55% of them appearing once. The ends lost 1 base at V and 2 bases at J; junction bases unmatched: 1. CDR1 and CDR2 from the germline V gene are GTSNPN and SVGIG (reference sequence). This CDR3 comprises 14 residues. Sequencing used CD8+ T cells sorted from blood. The gene calls are TRBV30 and TRBJ1-5, with 8 bases matching TRBD1. This receptor was taken from a human donor in good health. The CDR3 DNA sequence: TGTGCCTGGAGTGCGGGACAGGGCAATCAGCCCCAGCATTTT. Translated, it gives CAWSAGQGNQPQHF. The full variable domain, its missing parts supplied by reference TRBV30 and TRBJ1-5, is SQTIHQWPATLVQPVGSPLSLECTVEGTSNPNLYWYRQAAGRGLQLLFYSVGIGQISSEVPQNLSASRPQDRQFILSSKKLLLSDSGFYLCAWSAGQGNQPQHFGDGTRLSIL.